The 32 T cell receptor beta chains below all came from one sample that was sequenced in a study of blood T cell repertoires in COVID-19. Data came from immunoSEQ multiplex PCR; TCRdb stores just in-frame clones and leaves some out. The sample includes some 290,000 clones, around 86% seen only once; the top ten take around 3.2%. The sample taken for sequencing was peripheral blood. All receptors come from a woman in her sixties with active or convalescent COVID-19.

In this sample, this clone turned up a few times. The chain combines TRBV12-5 with TRBJ2-2, with 7 bases matching TRBD2. V trimming: 6 bases; J trimming: 6 bases; junction bases outside the gene matches: 10. The CDR3 contains 15 residues. Germline CDR1 LGHNT, CDR2 FRNRAP. CDR3 sequence: CASGRGLVSSGELFF. The CDR3 region has the DNA TGTGCTAGTGGCCGCGGACTAGTTAGTTCCGGGGAGCTGTTTTTT.

This clone was seen just once. V gene TRBV5-1 combines with J gene TRBJ1-1, with D uncertain. Trimming pared 2 bases from V and 4 bases from J, leaving 12 bases between. Germline CDR1 reads SGHRS; CDR2 reads YFSETQ. This CDR3 has 14 residues. The CDR3 nucleotides read TGCGCCAGCAGCTTCGGCCGGGTGGGCACTGAAGCTTTCTTT. This encodes CASSFGRVGTEAFF.

The CDR3 spells CASSQGDGGATGANVLTF. The CDR3, as DNA: TGTGCCAGCAGCCAAGGAGACGGGGGGGCTACTGGGGCCAACGTCCTGACTTTC. J is TRBJ2-6 and V is TRBV3-1 (or the pseudogene TRBV3-2); 8 bases agree with TRBD2. With 1 base clipped from V and 2 bases from J, the junction kept 7 bases outside the gene matches. Germline V lookup: CDR1 LGHDT, CDR2 YNNKEL (reference sequence). This CDR3 is built from 18 residues.

This clone has just one count. This chain links TRBV10-3 with TRBJ2-7; TRBD1 matches 9 bases. Germline trimming cut 6 bases from V and 4 bases from J; bases unmatched to any gene: 4. The V gene's germline CDR1 is ENHRY and CDR2 SYGVKD. CDR3 length: 13 residues. The CDR3 DNA sequence: TGTGCCATCAGATCCGGGACAGGGTACGAGCAGTACTTC. This encodes CAIRSGTGYEQYF.

V usage is TRBV4-1 and J usage is TRBJ1-6; D is ambiguous. The V gene lost 0 bases and the J gene lost 10 bases, with 10 bases spanning the gap. Germline assignment: CDR1 MGHRA and CDR2 YSYEKL. The CDR3 length is 14 residues. CDR3 in amino acids: CASSQEQVLSPLHF. CDR3 coding DNA: TGCGCCAGCAGCCAAGAACAAGTTTTGTCACCCCTCCACTTT.

The chain is built from TRBV5-1 and TRBJ1-1; TRBD1 is a possible D gene (5 bases). Looked up from germline, CDR1 is SGHRS and CDR2 is YFSETQ. The CDR3 consists of 14 residues. V dropped 0 bases and J dropped 2 bases, with 8 bases sitting between them. For the CDR3, the DNA is TGCGCCAGCAGCTTGGACGGGGGTAACACTGAAGCTTTCTTT. Translation: CASSLDGGNTEAFF.

V is TRBV6-5 and J is TRBJ2-7; D is unclear. Germline CDR1 is MNHEY and CDR2 is SVGAGI. The CDR3 is 13 amino acids. Trimming pared 7 bases from V and 2 bases from J, leaving 12 bases between. CDR3 in amino acids: CASTAENTYEQYF. CDR3 bases: TGTGCCAGCACCGCAGAAAACACCTACGAGCAGTACTTC.

This chain joins TRBV27 and TRBJ2-7, with a tentative D call TRBD1 (6 bases). V was shortened by 6 bases and J by 3 bases, with 12 bases between the two germline ends. Germline V lookup: CDR1 MNHEY, CDR2 SMNVEV (reference sequence). CDR3 length: 13 amino acids. DNA for the CDR3: TGTGCCAGCAGCCATGACAGGTACTACGAGCAGTACTTC. Protein product: CASSHDRYYEQYF.

The chain joins TRBV6-5 to TRBJ1-2; D gene uncertain. V was clipped by 2 bases and J by 6 bases, with 10 bases between them. In germline, CDR1 is MNHEY, CDR2 SVGAGI. This CDR3 is built from 13 residues. As DNA, the CDR3 is TGTGCCAGCAGTTACGGACTTGCTAATGGCTACACCTTC. Protein sequence: CASSYGLANGYTF.

The gene calls are TRBV4-2 and TRBJ1-2; 12 nucleotides line up with TRBD1. The V and J ends lost 0 bases and 3 bases, in that order; junction bases with no gene match: 8. The germline gives CDR1 LGHNA, CDR2 YNFKEQ. This CDR3 is built from 18 residues. CDR3 region: CASSQDLPGQGADYGYTF. CDR3 nucleotide sequence: TGTGCCAGCAGCCAAGACCTACCGGGACAGGGGGCGGACTATGGCTACACCTTC.

J is TRBJ2-7 and V is TRBV10-3; 10 bases align to TRBD2. CDR3 length: 14 amino acids. Germline trimming cut 7 bases from V and 3 bases from J; bases unmatched to any gene: 6. Germline CDR1 and CDR2: ENHRY and SYGVKD. This chain's CDR3 is CAITVAGGVYEQYF. The DNA of the CDR3 is TGTGCCATCACGGTAGCGGGGGGTGTCTACGAGCAGTACTTC.

The V call is TRBV7-2, the J call TRBJ2-5, with D hard to call. Per germline, CDR1 SGHTA and CDR2 FQGNSA. The CDR3 extends over 16 amino acids. V was cut by 0 bases and J by 1 base, with 12 bases left in between. CDR3 sequence reads: CASSLALGTSQETQYF. CDR3 nucleotide sequence: TGTGCCAGCAGCTTAGCCCTAGGCACGTCCCAAGAGACCCAGTACTTC.

The V gene is TRBV9, the J gene TRBJ1-2, with 11 bases aligning to TRBD1. The CDR3 is 16 residues long. Unmatched junction bases numbered 14, after V lost 5 bases and J lost 8 bases. Germline V gene sequence: CDR1 SGDLS, CDR2 YYNGEE. CDR3 bases: TGTGCCAGCAGTTACGCCGGGACAGGGGGGCTATGGGGCTACACCTTC. Translating it yields CASSYAGTGGLWGYTF.

The chain has TRBV19 and TRBJ2-3, with TRBD2 as a possible D gene (5 bases). V was shortened by 0 bases and J by 3 bases, with 7 bases between the two germline ends. The CDR3 is made up of 14 amino acids. The germline V gene encodes CDR1 LNHDA and CDR2 SQIVND (reference sequence). The CDR3 sequence: CASSIDPGTDTQYF. Here the CDR3 DNA reads TGTGCCAGTAGTATAGACCCGGGAACAGATACGCAGTATTTT.

The rearrangement uses TRBV9 and TRBJ1-1, with TRBD1 as a possible D gene (6 bases). V was pared by 3 bases and J by 7 bases, with 10 bases between. Germline CDR1 reads SGDLS; CDR2 reads YYNGEE. This CDR3 comprises 12 residues. CDR3 in amino acids: CASSAQGGEAFF. CDR3 in DNA: TGTGCCAGCAGCGCCCAAGGGGGTGAAGCTTTCTTT.

V and J are TRBV2 and TRBJ1-1, with D possibly being TRBD1 (6 bases). V shed 11 bases and J shed 0 bases, with 19 bases lying between them. The germline V gene encodes CDR1 SNHLY and CDR2 FYNNEI. CDR3 length equals 15 residues. CDR3 bases: TGTGCCGGGGGGGCAAGACAGTCATTGAACACTGAAGCTTTCTTT. It codes for CAGGARQSLNTEAFF. The full variable domain, its missing parts supplied by reference TRBV2 and TRBJ1-1, is EPEVTQTPSHQVTQMGQEVILRCVPISNHLYFYWYRQILGQKVEFLVSFYNNEISEKSEIFDDQFSVERPDGSNFTLKIRSTKLEDSAMYFCAGGARQSLNTEAFFGQGTRLTVV.

The rearrangement links TRBV11-2 to TRBJ1-3; D gene unclear. CDR1 SGHAT and CDR2 FQNNGV come from the germline V gene. The length of the CDR3 is 17 residues. Trimming stripped 6 bases from V and 3 bases from J, with 21 bases between. The CDR3 sequence: CASRLAGLGQLGNTIYF. DNA for the CDR3: TGTGCCAGCAGACTCGCCGGATTGGGCCAGCTTGGAAACACCATATATTTT.

By proportion, this clone is medium-sized. This chain joins TRBV6-4 and TRBJ2-7; a weak D match, TRBD1 (5 bases). Trimming took 3 bases from V and 7 from J, leaving 13 bases between them. Germline values: CDR1 MRHNA, CDR2 SNTAGT. The CDR3 has 13 residues. The CDR3 region has the DNA TGTGCCAGCAGTGAAAGTTTGGGGCGTGAGCAGTACTTC. Its translation is CASSESLGREQYF.

The rearrangement joins TRBV6-6 to TRBJ2-2; D gene uncertain. The germline V gene encodes CDR1 MNHNY and CDR2 SVGAGI (reference sequence). This CDR3 has 16 residues. Trimming left V 6 bases short and J 0 bases short, with 14 bases between. The CDR3 loop is CASSWSTDANTGELFF. CDR3 in DNA: TGTGCCAGCAGCTGGTCCACAGATGCGAACACCGGGGAGCTGTTTTTT.

This clone appeared a single time. The junction shows a germline mismatch at one end, possibly a read error. The chain combines TRBV14 with TRBJ2-3, with a possible D match to TRBD2 (6 bases). This CDR3 region has 13 residues. Looked up from germline, CDR1 is SGHDN and CDR2 is FVKESK. The CDR3 coding sequence is TGTGCCAGCAGCCCGGTACTAGCAGACACGCAGTATTTT. As protein: CASSPVLADTQYF.

The rearrangement joins TRBV29-1 to TRBJ2-7; 8 nucleotides line up with TRBD1. The CDR3 totals 13 residues. Unmatched junction bases numbered 5, after V lost 4 bases and J lost 3 bases. Germline loops: CDR1 SQVTM, CDR2 ANQGSEA. The CDR3 loop is CSVGGTGGYEQYF. In DNA, the CDR3 is TGCAGCGTTGGGGGGACAGGCGGCTACGAGCAGTACTTC.

This clone occurred a few times. The J gene is TRBJ1-2, the V gene TRBV2; TRBD1 aligns across 10 bases. Germline V gene sequence: CDR1 SNHLY, CDR2 FYNNEI. The CDR3 runs 14 residues. J was trimmed by 4 bases and V by 4 bases; bases with no gene match: 3. This CDR3 is CASSADRGSYGYTF. The CDR3 DNA reads TGTGCCAGCAGTGCGGACAGGGGGTCCTATGGCTACACCTTC.

The chain recombines TRBV25-1 with TRBJ1-1; D is undetermined. V dropped 5 bases and J dropped 5 bases, with 12 bases sitting between them. Germline-derived CDR1 and CDR2 are MGHDK and SYGVNS. The CDR3 sequence is 13 residues long. Here the CDR3 reads CASSSSGRTEAFF. The CDR3 DNA sequence: TGTGCCAGCAGTTCTTCCGGGAGGACTGAAGCTTTCTTT.

This clone was seen a few times. V gene TRBV5-1 combines with J gene TRBJ1-4; D unclear. Germline values: CDR1 SGHRS, CDR2 YFSETQ. V lost 0 bases and J lost 4, with 4 bases in between. The CDR3 has 13 amino acids. CDR3 amino acids: CASSLDSNEKLFF. CDR3 in DNA: TGCGCCAGCAGCTTGGACAGTAATGAAAAACTGTTTTTT.

The genes are TRBV7-2 and TRBJ1-6, with D possibly TRBD1 on 6 matching bases. Germline V gene data show CDR1 as SGHTA and CDR2 as FQGNSA. Trimming took 4 bases from V and 12 from J, leaving 22 bases between them. This CDR3 spans 16 amino acids. CDR3 in DNA: TGTGCCAGCAGCTCCATTATAGACAGGAACCTCCGACCCCTCCACTTT. Its translation: CASSSIIDRNLRPLHF.

This clone appeared once. V gene TRBV5-4 combines with J gene TRBJ2-7, with 9 bases identical to TRBD2. CDR1 and CDR2 from the germline V gene are SGHNT and YYREEE (reference sequence). The CDR3 has 15 amino acids. V lost 3 bases, J lost 2 bases, and 6 bases stayed unmatched. DNA for the CDR3: TGTGCCAGCAGCTATAGCGGGGGCCTTACCTACGAGCAGTACTTC. It is translated as CASSYSGGLTYEQYF.

This clone has just a few counts. The chain is built from TRBV3-1 (or the pseudogene TRBV3-2) and TRBJ1-2; D is uncertain. V gave up 3 bases and J gave up 6 bases, with 8 bases separating them. This CDR3 spans 12 amino acids. The V gene's germline CDR1 is LGHDT and CDR2 YNNKEL (reference sequence). Written as DNA, the CDR3 is TGTGCCAGCAGCCAGGAGGCGAATGGCTACACCTTC. It is translated as CASSQEANGYTF.

CDR3 DNA: TGTGCCAGCAGTTTGCGGGGGCATAATTCACCCCTCCACTTT. Protein: CASSLRGHNSPLHF. The rearrangement uses TRBV28 and TRBJ1-6; TRBD1 might be the D (6 bases). The CDR3 length is 14 residues. Germline CDR1 and CDR2: MDHEN and SYDVKM. Deletions cut 3 bases from V and 5 bases from J, with 8 bases between.

This clone was counted between two and nine times. The chain carries TRBV19 and TRBJ2-1; 8 bases fit TRBD1. V dropped 5 bases and J dropped 9; count of bases not matched to a gene: 9. The CDR3 sequence is 14 residues long. The germline CDR1 and CDR2 sequences are LNHDA and SQIVND (reference sequence). The CDR3 DNA reads as TGTGCCAGTAGTCTCCCTACAGGGGGAATTGAGCAGTTCTTC. Translation: CASSLPTGGIEQFF.

The chain uses TRBV11-2 and TRBJ2-3; D not certain. Deletions cut 2 bases from V and 4 bases from J, with 4 bases between. This CDR3 comprises 12 residues. CDR1 and CDR2 (germline): SGHAT, FQNNGV. The CDR3 here is CASSLWPDTQYF. CDR3 DNA sequence: TGTGCCAGCAGCTTATGGCCAGATACGCAGTATTTT.

V is TRBV11-3 and J is TRBJ1-1; D remains unclear. V shed 4 bases and J shed 1 base, with 7 bases lying between them. This CDR3 has 13 amino acids. CDR1 SGHNT and CDR2 YENEEA come from the germline V gene. The CDR3 DNA reads as TGTGCCAGCAGCTCTCAGGAGAACACTGAAGCTTTCTTT. It translates to CASSSQENTEAFF.

Here the CDR3 reads CATSPRTSGYYEQYF. CDR3 in DNA: TGTGCCACCAGCCCTCGGACTAGCGGATACTACGAGCAGTACTTC. The chain employs TRBV15 and TRBJ2-7; TRBD2 matches 10 bases. The CDR3 has 15 amino acids. Germline V CDR1 and CDR2: LNHNV, YYDKDF (reference sequence). V lost 5 bases, J lost 3 bases, and 7 bases stayed unmatched.